Listed here are 19 T cell receptor beta chains from one sample, sequenced in a study of human T cells and chemical hapten exposure. The time point: patch test 1, 2 weeks after DPC sensitization. The treatment denotes: therapeutic diphenylcyclopropenone sensitization with weekly scalp DPC. Each CDR3 protein gets one entry after TCRdb re-called the RACE reads with MiXCR. The sample lists some 380,000 distinct CDR3 sequences; 4% to 5.5% were seen once. Sequenced material: whole blood, taken in connection with sensitization to the hapten diphenylcyclopropenone (DPC). The receptors were gathered from a woman between 45 and 65 years old with alopecia areata. Some clones in this sample may be carry-over from other donors' samples.

This clonotype was picked up many times. The chain is built from TRBV7-6 and TRBJ2-3; 9 bases fit TRBD1. Per the germline V gene, CDR1 is SGHVS and CDR2 is FNYEAQ. The CDR3 is made up of 15 amino acids. V dropped 3 bases and J dropped 1; count of bases not matched to a gene: 2. CDR3 loop: CASSFRDRGTDTQYF. The CDR3 DNA reads TGTGCCAGCAGCTTCCGGGACAGGGGCACAGATACGCAGTATTTT.

This clonotype was observed at least ten times. The chain combines TRBV5-6 with TRBJ1-2, with D unresolved. The germline gives CDR1 SGHDT, CDR2 YYEEEE. CDR3 length equals 15 residues. V lost 0 bases and J 4 bases, leaving 13 bases between the germline ends. CDR3 in amino acids: CASSLAGQQTYGYTF. CDR3 DNA: TGTGCCAGCAGCTTGGCCGGCCAGCAAACCTATGGCTACACCTTC.

The CDR3 here is CSALQAKTNYGYTF. CDR3 bases: TGCAGTGCCCTACAGGCGAAAACTAACTATGGCTACACCTTC. The chain links TRBV20-1 to TRBJ1-2; perhaps TRBD1 as D (5 bases). The germline V and J ends were trimmed by 6 bases and 0 bases, with 14 bases remaining between them. The CDR3 is made up of 14 amino acids. Per germline, CDR1 DFQATT and CDR2 SNEGSKA (reference sequence).

The V call is TRBV11-1, the J call TRBJ2-1, with D unclear. The V gene's germline CDR1 is SGHAT and CDR2 FQDESV (reference sequence). This CDR3 region has 13 residues. The V gene lost 1 base and the J gene lost 5 bases, with 6 bases spanning the gap. CDR3 sequence: CASSLDFNNEQFF. CDR3 DNA: TGTGCCAGCAGCTTAGACTTTAACAATGAGCAGTTCTTC.

This clonotype came up many times. V is TRBV2 and J is TRBJ1-1; 11 bases are a match to TRBD1. Germline lookup yields CDR1 SNHLY and CDR2 FYNNEI. The CDR3 sequence is 12 residues long. The V and J ends lost 11 bases and 5 bases, in that order; junction bases with no gene match: 4. The CDR3 bases are TGTGCCGGCCGGGACAGGGGGACTGAAGCTTTCTTT. Protein product: CAGRDRGTEAFF. Filled out from reference TRBV2 and TRBJ1-1, the complete variable domain reads EPEVTQTPSHQVTQMGQEVILRCVPISNHLYFYWYRQILGQKVEFLVSFYNNEISEKSEIFDDQFSVERPDGSNFTLKIRSTKLEDSAMYFCAGRDRGTEAFFGQGTRLTVV.

This clonotype was recorded at least ten times. The chain uses TRBV5-5 and TRBJ2-3; 8 nucleotides align to TRBD2. In germline, CDR1 is SGHKS, CDR2 YYEKEE (reference sequence). Germline trimming cut 0 bases from V and 4 bases from J; bases unmatched to any gene: 7. This CDR3 contains 16 residues. For the CDR3, the DNA is TGTGCCAGCAGCTTGGGGCCTAGCGGGTCTCCAGATACGCAGTATTTT. This sequence encodes CASSLGPSGSPDTQYF.

The sample holds a few counts of this clonotype. This chain connects TRBV12-3 or TRBV12-4 to TRBJ2-7, with D possibly matching TRBD2 (5 bases). This CDR3 contains 16 residues. Trimming removed 1 base at V and 2 bases at J, with 15 bases between. In DNA, the CDR3 is TGTGCCAGCAGTTTAGAAAGAGGGAGAAAAACCTACGAGCAGTACTTC. Protein: CASSLERGRKTYEQYF.

This rearrangement joins TRBV2 to TRBJ2-3; 15 nucleotides agree with TRBD2. The CDR3 has 19 amino acids. Trimming removed 5 bases from V and 2 bases from J; junction bases left unmatched: 11. Per germline, CDR1 SNHLY and CDR2 FYNNEI. For the CDR3, the DNA is TGTGCCAGCAGTCCCGGGACTAGCGGGGGGTTATGGGACACAGATACGCAGTATTTT. This codes for CASSPGTSGGLWDTDTQYF. The full variable domain, with the rest looked up from reference TRBV2 and TRBJ2-3, is EPEVTQTPSHQVTQMGQEVILRCVPISNHLYFYWYRQILGQKVEFLVSFYNNEISEKSEIFDDQFSVERPDGSNFTLKIRSTKLEDSAMYFCASSPGTSGGLWDTDTQYFGPGTRLTVL.

The chain has TRBV4-1 and TRBJ1-6; no firm D call. From germline, CDR1 is MGHRA and CDR2 YSYEKL. The CDR3 covers 18 residues. V was cut by 4 bases and J by 0 bases, with 16 bases left in between. For the CDR3, the DNA is TGCGCCAGCAGCCCCGAGATGGGCACGAGCTCCTATAATTCACCCCTCCACTTT. This sequence encodes CASSPEMGTSSYNSPLHF.

This clonotype was detected many times. The chain joins TRBV6-2 or TRBV6-3 to TRBJ2-1, with 10 bases lining up with TRBD2. From germline, CDR1 is MNHEY and CDR2 SVGEGT. V shed 8 bases and J 4 bases; nucleotides not matched to a gene: 5. The CDR3 spans 14 residues. DNA for the CDR3: TGTGCCAGCGGAACTAGCGGGGATTACAATGAGCAGTTCTTC. Translated, it gives CASGTSGDYNEQFF.

The genes are TRBV24-1 and TRBJ2-3; TRBD2 matches at 12 bases. The V and J ends lost 3 bases and 0 bases, in that order; junction bases with no gene match: 6. The CDR3 runs 18 residues. Germline assignment: CDR1 KGHDR and CDR2 SFDVKD. The CDR3 region is CATSDPGLAGPSTDTQYF. CDR3 bases: TGTGCCACCAGTGATCCAGGACTAGCGGGGCCAAGCACAGATACGCAGTATTTT.

This clonotype was detected many times. The gene calls are TRBV13 and TRBJ1-3, with D hard to call. The V end was cut by 3 bases, the J end by 4 bases, with 10 bases between. This CDR3 has 14 residues. In germline, CDR1 is PRHDT, CDR2 FYEKMQ (reference sequence). For the CDR3, the DNA is TGTGCCAGCAGCTTCCCGGCGAAAGGAAACACCATATATTTT. It is translated as CASSFPAKGNTIYF.

The chain recombines TRBV5-4 with TRBJ2-3; D possibly matches TRBD1 or TRBD2 (6 bases each). The ends were cut back, 4 bases at V and 2 bases at J, with 17 bases in the middle. This CDR3 is built from 16 residues. The germline V gene has CDR1 SGHNT and CDR2 YYREEE (reference sequence). Here the CDR3 reads CASSRGDTLNTDTQYF. The CDR3 nucleotides read TGTGCCAGCAGCAGGGGGGACACCTTAAACACAGATACGCAGTATTTT.

This clonotype was detected ten times or more. The chain links TRBV27 to TRBJ2-7; 9 bases align to TRBD2. There are 15 residues in the CDR3. V was pared by 2 bases and J by 2 bases, with 4 bases of the junction left unmatched. The germline V gene has CDR1 MNHEY and CDR2 SMNVEV (reference sequence). The CDR3 DNA reads as TGTGCCAGCAGTTTAGGGGCGGGAGGGCCCTACGAGCAGTACTTC. Protein sequence: CASSLGAGGPYEQYF.

This clonotype has just a few counts. V and J are TRBV20-1 and TRBJ2-3; D is possibly TRBD1 or TRBD2 (6 bases each). The CDR3 consists of 13 residues. The germline gives CDR1 DFQATT, CDR2 SNEGSKA (reference sequence). Trimming left V 8 bases short and J 1 base short, with 13 bases between. Here the CDR3 reads CSSRGRGTDTQYF. CDR3 DNA: TGCAGTTCACGGGGGCGGGGCACAGATACGCAGTATTTT.

This clonotype was seen a handful of times. The genes are TRBV20-1 and TRBJ1-5; the match to TRBD1 covers 10 bases. The CDR3 loop spans 18 amino acids. Germline V gives CDR1 DFQATT, CDR2 SNEGSKA (reference sequence). The V gene end was trimmed by 0 bases and the J gene end by 3 bases; junction bases not matched to a gene: 11. The CDR3 here is CSARDRDRGRKDNQPQHF. Here the CDR3 DNA reads TGCAGTGCTAGAGACCGTGACAGGGGGCGGAAGGACAATCAGCCCCAGCATTTT.

This clonotype was recorded many times. The V and J genes are TRBV29-1 and TRBJ1-2; D is possibly TRBD1 (5 bases). Trimming pared 3 bases from V and 2 bases from J, leaving 13 bases between. Germline CDR1 SQVTM, CDR2 ANQGSEA. The CDR3 has 14 amino acids. CDR3 coding DNA: TGCAGCGTTGACACCGGGGGTTCGAACTATGGCTACACCTTC. It codes for CSVDTGGSNYGYTF.

This clonotype came up many times. V usage is TRBV6-2 or TRBV6-3 and J usage is TRBJ2-4, with D perhaps TRBD2 (6 bases). This CDR3 comprises 14 residues. Looked up from germline, CDR1 is MNHEY and CDR2 is SVGEGT. The V gene lost 1 base and the J gene lost 3 bases, with 7 bases spanning the gap. The CDR3 loop is CASSYLDYKNIQYF. As DNA, the CDR3 is TGTGCCAGCAGTTACTTGGACTACAAAAACATTCAGTACTTC.

This clonotype was observed many times. CDR3 sequence reads: CASSLSGPNPYEQYF. The DNA for the CDR3 is TGTGCCAGCAGCCTATCCGGCCCAAACCCCTACGAGCAGTACTTC. The chain employs TRBV7-2 and TRBJ2-7; no firm D call. Trimming removed 5 bases at V and 2 bases at J, with 16 bases between. Per germline, CDR1 SGHTA and CDR2 FQGNSA. The CDR3 runs to 15 residues.